These T cell receptor beta chains were read from a single sample in a study of cytomegalovirus exposure and HLA in healthy donors. Repertoires were generated with immunoSEQ multiplex PCR, while TCRdb's copy carries only in-frame clones and drops some. The sample comprises around 150,000 clones, about 81% of which are singletons, and around 1.5% rests with the top ten. Source material: PBMCs. The receptors were gathered from a girl between 5 and 17 years old in good health and CMV-seropositive. Each CDR3 is given with its conserved first and last residue. The D gene is left open where the match is weak. Clone size, where shown, is once, few, many, or a class for clones that have expanded.

D: TRBD1
J: TRBJ1-5
size: .
V: TRBV2
DNA: TGTGCCAGCAGTCCGGGACAGGGGGCGGCTCAGCCCCAGCATTTT
CDR3: CASSPGQGAAQPQHF

D: .
J: TRBJ2-7
size: .
V: TRBV13
DNA: TGTGCCAGCAGCTTAGGACAGAGCTCCTACGAGCAGTACTTC
CDR3: CASSLGQSSYEQYF

D: .
J: TRBJ2-5
size: .
V: TRBV25-1
DNA: TGTGCCAGCAGGGGACTTCATGGCCGGTCCGCGAAGACCCAGTACTTC
CDR3: CASRGLHGRSAKTQYF

D: .
J: TRBJ1-3
size: .
V: TRBV11-1
DNA: TGTGCCAGCAGCTTAAACGGAGGCGCTGGAAACACCATATATTTT
CDR3: CASSLNGGAGNTIYF

D: .
J: TRBJ2-5
size: .
V: TRBV7-3
DNA: TGTGCCAGCAGCTCTTCCCCAGGGCAGGGGGAGACCCAGTACTTC
CDR3: CASSSSPGQGETQYF

D: TRBD1
J: TRBJ2-3
size: .
V: TRBV28
DNA: TGTGCCAGCAGTTTAAAGGTGGACAGGGCATACACAGATACGCAGTATTTT
CDR3: CASSLKVDRAYTDTQYF

D: TRBD1
J: TRBJ2-4
size: .
V: TRBV5-8
DNA: TGTGCCAGCAGTATGCTCCCCGTGCGGGGACAGGACGACATTCAGTACTTC
CDR3: CASSMLPVRGQDDIQYF

D: TRBD1
J: TRBJ1-3
size: .
V: TRBV5-4
DNA: TGTGCCAGCAGCTTGGGGGGACAGGACTCTGGAAACACCATATATTTT
CDR3: CASSLGGQDSGNTIYF

D: .
J: TRBJ2-1
size: .
V: TRBV12-2
DNA: TGTGCAAGTCGCTTAATCTCCGGGGGTGAGCAGTTCTTC
CDR3: CASRLISGGEQFF

D: .
J: TRBJ2-1
size: .
V: TRBV2
DNA: TGTGCCAGCAGGGAGTGGCAGTTTAAGGCGGATGAGCAGTTCTTC
CDR3: CASREWQFKADEQFF

D: TRBD2
J: TRBJ2-2
size: .
V: TRBV7-2
DNA: TGTGCCAGCAGGCGTGCCGGGACTAGTAACACCGGGGAGCTGTTTTTT
CDR3: CASRRAGTSNTGELFF

D: .
J: TRBJ2-1
size: .
V: TRBV27
DNA: TGTGCCAGCAGTTTCTCCGGGAGCAAAAGGCTTGATGAGCAGTTCTTC
CDR3: CASSFSGSKRLDEQFF

D: TRBD2
J: TRBJ2-3
size: .
V: TRBV5-1
DNA: TGCGCCAGCAGCTTGGGGACTAGCGGGAATGCAGATACGCAGTATTTT
CDR3: CASSLGTSGNADTQYF

D: .
J: TRBJ1-1
size: once
V: TRBV9
DNA: TGTGCCAGCAGCGTAGTACTCATCGGGGACACTGAAGCTTTCTTT
CDR3: CASSVVLIGDTEAFF

D: TRBD2
J: TRBJ2-5
size: .
V: TRBV29-1
DNA: TGCAGCGTTACACTAGCGGGAGGTGGGGAGACCCAGTACTTC
CDR3: CSVTLAGGGETQYF

D: .
J: TRBJ1-4
size: .
V: TRBV28
DNA: TGTGCCAGCAGCTCCCTAACAGGATTTGCAACTAATGAAAAACTGTTTTTT
CDR3: CASSSLTGFATNEKLFF

D: .
J: TRBJ1-3
size: .
V: TRBV9
DNA: TGTGCCAGCAGCGCCTCAAACAGGGCTGGAAACACCATATATTTT
CDR3: CASSASNRAGNTIYF

D: .
J: TRBJ1-2
size: .
V: TRBV10-1
DNA: TGCGCCAGCAGTGAGGGTTTCGGGTATGGCTACACCTTC
CDR3: CASSEGFGYGYTF